This T cell receptor beta chain was retrieved from a study of early T cells in non-severe SARS-CoV-2 infection. As for the study in general: The chains were unpaired, and the sequenced material was bulk RNA from unsorted whole blood.

The study, taken as a whole, reports: Matching with VDJdb favored anti-spike CD8 responses (missing private and CD4 specificities).

TCRdb called the 5' RACE reads again in MiXCR, with one record for every CDR3 protein. The profile shows nearly 60,000 distinct CDR3 sequences, more than 9.5% of them singletons. Notes on this clonotype: Antigen unknown.

The TCR originated in an adult who was a healthcare worker with PCR-confirmed SARS-CoV-2 infection or an uninfected control (not recorded which). Sequenced sample: whole blood.

The CDR3 nucleotides are TGCAGCGTGGGAATTTACAATGAGCAGTTCTTC. It is translated as CSVGIYNEQFF. The rearrangement uses TRBV29-1 and TRBJ2-1, with D unresolved. The CDR3 runs to 11 residues. V lost 6 bases and J lost 4, with 7 bases in between. Per germline, CDR1 SQVTM and CDR2 ANQGSEA.